This T cell receptor (beta chain) emerged from a study of blood T cell repertoires in COVID-19. The V and J ends lost 5 bases and 0 bases respectively, with 10 bases between them. The CDR3 runs 14 residues. Germline loops: CDR1 MDHEN, CDR2 SYDVKM. Some clones are missing from TCRdb's copy, which holds only in-frame ones; the method was immunoSEQ multiplex PCR. This table holds some 150,000 clones, around 86% found once. This chain joins TRBV28 and TRBJ1-1, with D maybe TRBD1 (6 bases). Sequenced input: peripheral blood. This clonotype was obtained from a man between 70 and 80 years old with acute or convalescent COVID-19. This chain's CDR3 is CASSRRQVNTEAFF. The CDR3 region has the DNA TGTGCCAGCAGTCGCAGACAGGTGAACACTGAAGCTTTCTTT.